This TCR beta chain was found in a study of prognosis after radiotherapy for stage I lung cancer. This clonotype was counted many times. Two-round multiplex PCR amplified TCR beta CDR3 from genomic DNA. The authors ran first-round PCR with primers specific to each TRBV and TRBJ gene. MiXCR, applied by TCRdb to the multiplex PCR reads, yields one record per CDR3 protein. Of approximately 30,000 distinct CDR3 sequences listed, 32% are singletons. This CDR3 is 14 amino acids long. Per germline, CDR1 SGDLS and CDR2 YYNGEE. V was pared by 2 bases and J by 6 bases, with 13 bases between. The starting material was PBMCs, obtained before or after stereotactic body radiation therapy (not recorded which). The J gene is TRBJ2-3, the V gene TRBV9, with D possibly being TRBD1 (6 bases). This TCR was sampled from a donor over 45 with non-small cell lung cancer. The CDR3 sequence: CASSVLQGGDTQYF. The CDR3 coding sequence is TGTGCCAGCAGCGTCCTACAGGGTGGTGATACGCAGTATTTT.